Reported below is one TCR beta chain. This specimen belongs to a study of blood T cell repertoires in COVID-19. Here immunoSEQ multiplex PCR was the method, and the copy in TCRdb shows in-frame clones only, minus some. The repertoire holds roughly 430,000 clones, with approximately 86% as singletons. CDR1 and CDR2 (germline): SNHLY, FYNNEI. The CDR3 runs 13 residues. V lost 5 bases to trimming and J lost 3 bases, with 10 bases between them. Material: PBMCs or T cells enriched from blood (not recorded which). This chain links TRBV2 with TRBJ1-1; D may be TRBD1 (5 bases). The source is a woman aged 40 to 50 with acute COVID-19. The CDR3 reads CASSWGEDTEAFF. The CDR3 DNA sequence: TGTGCCAGCAGTTGGGGGGAAGACACTGAAGCTTTCTTT.